Presented here are 18 T cell receptor beta chains from one specimen sequenced in a study of memory CD4+ T cells and cytomegalovirus serostatus. Libraries were prepared by immunoSEQ multiplex PCR; TCRdb keeps only in-frame clonotypes and omits some of them. The table lists nearly 60,000 clones, roughly 77% of them singletons. The sort gate was single viable CD3+CD4+CD8-CD45RO+ cells for memory CD4+ T cells. Sequenced material: memory CD4+ T cells from blood. Source of these receptors: an adult in good health and CMV-seronegative.

The V call is TRBV4-2, the J call TRBJ2-3; either TRBD1 or TRBD2 may fit D (5 bases each). Germline CDR1 LGHNA, CDR2 YNFKEQ. The CDR3 spans 16 residues. V lost 0 bases to trimming and J lost 6 bases, with 16 bases between them. CDR3 residues: CASSQDQGITGDTQYF. DNA of the CDR3: TGTGCCAGCAGCCAAGACCAGGGCATCACGGGGGATACGCAGTATTTT.

This clone occurred a few times. The chain carries TRBV30 and TRBJ1-1; D ambiguous. The V end was cut by 1 base, the J end by 8 bases, with 14 bases between. This CDR3 has 13 amino acids. From germline, CDR1 is GTSNPN and CDR2 SVGIG (reference sequence). The DNA for the CDR3 is TGTGCCTGGAGTGGTGTGGCCAGGTGGGAAGCTTTCTTT. This sequence encodes CAWSGVARWEAFF.

The chain carries TRBV18 and TRBJ1-1, with D perhaps matching TRBD1 (6 bases). In germline, CDR1 is KGHSH, CDR2 LQKENI. This CDR3 has 14 amino acids. Trimming left V 6 bases short and J 0 bases short, with 11 bases between. CDR3 residues: CASSRGGLNTEAFF. The CDR3 coding sequence is TGTGCCAGCTCCCGGGGGGGCCTGAACACTGAAGCTTTCTTT.

This rearrangement joins TRBV29-1 to TRBJ1-2, with D possibly being TRBD1 (5 bases). Germline values: CDR1 SQVTM, CDR2 ANQGSEA. V shed 3 bases and J shed 8 bases, with 16 bases lying between them. The CDR3 loop spans 13 amino acids. The CDR3 DNA follows: TGCAGCGTTGATGTGGCAGGGATCAACGGCTACACCTTC. Translated: CSVDVAGINGYTF.

This sequence joins TRBV5-1 and TRBJ1-1; no definite D call. Germline lookup yields CDR1 SGHRS and CDR2 YFSETQ. The ends were cut back, 5 bases at V and 0 bases at J, with 20 bases in the middle. The CDR3 spans 17 residues. CDR3 in DNA: TGCGCCAGCAGTGTGTCGGGGAATGGGAGGTTGAACACTGAAGCTTTCTTT. Translating it yields CASSVSGNGRLNTEAFF.

The chain has TRBV19 and TRBJ2-7; the match to TRBD2 covers 13 bases. The CDR3 extends over 14 amino acids. V trimming: 5 bases; J trimming: 9 bases; junction bases outside the gene matches: 7. Germline lookup yields CDR1 LNHDA and CDR2 SQIVND (reference sequence). The CDR3 reads CASSRTSGSDRQYF. The CDR3 DNA is TGTGCCAGTAGTCGGACTAGCGGGAGTGATAGGCAGTACTTC.

The rearrangement uses TRBV25-1 and TRBJ2-7; D is unresolved. Germline lookup yields CDR1 MGHDK and CDR2 SYGVNS. Trimming cost V 8 bases and J 4 bases, with 12 bases left between them. The CDR3 totals 12 residues. This CDR3 is CASGPNVYEQYF. In nucleotides, the CDR3 is TGTGCCAGCGGGCCGAACGTTTACGAGCAGTACTTC.

The chain is built from TRBV2 and TRBJ2-2; the match to TRBD2 covers 8 bases. The CDR3 has 14 residues. The V segment lost 6 bases and the J segment 4 bases; nucleotides outside the gene matches: 4. Germline V gene sequence: CDR1 SNHLY, CDR2 FYNNEI. CDR3 residues: CASSGTRSTGELFF. The CDR3, as DNA: TGTGCCAGCAGCGGGACTAGATCCACCGGGGAGCTGTTTTTT.

The gene calls are TRBV6-1 and TRBJ2-2, with 7 bases fitting TRBD1. CDR3 length equals 15 residues. The ends lost 5 bases at V and 4 bases at J; junction bases unmatched: 7. Germline CDR1 is MNHNS and CDR2 is SASEGT. CDR3 DNA: TGTGCCAGCAGTCCCGTATCAGGGGGCACCGGGGAGCTGTTTTTT. Protein sequence: CASSPVSGGTGELFF.

This rearrangement joins TRBV6-1 to TRBJ2-1; possibly TRBD1 for D (6 bases). CDR3 length: 14 amino acids. Trimming removed 4 bases at V and 10 bases at J, with 17 bases between. Per germline, CDR1 MNHNS and CDR2 SASEGT. CDR3 in DNA: TGTGCCAGCAGTGGGCACATAGGGGGTCGCGAGCAGTTCTTC. This sequence encodes CASSGHIGGREQFF.

The chain joins TRBV6-6 to TRBJ2-7, with 8 nucleotides matching TRBD1. With V trimmed by 2 bases and J by 4 bases, 7 bases remained unmatched. The CDR3 runs 15 residues. CDR1 and CDR2 from the germline V gene are MNHNY and SVGAGI (reference sequence). CDR3 coding DNA: TGTGCCAGCAGTTACCAACAGGGGGTTCGATACGAGCAGTACTTC. The encoded protein is CASSYQQGVRYEQYF.

The J gene is TRBJ2-2, the V gene TRBV7-2, with 9 bases identical to TRBD1. J lost 4 bases, V lost 4 bases, and 7 bases had no gene match. Germline CDR1 and CDR2: SGHTA and FQGNSA. The CDR3 runs to 16 residues. The DNA for the CDR3 is TGTGCCAGCAGCTCCCGCCAGGGACAGGGCACCGGGGAGCTGTTTTTT. Translation: CASSSRQGQGTGELFF.

Comment on this clone: The same CDR3 also results from other DNA sequences found in this sample. The chain has TRBV28 and TRBJ1-5; possibly TRBD1 for D (6 bases). This CDR3 has 13 amino acids. V dropped 7 bases and J dropped 2 bases, with 9 bases sitting between them. Germline CDR1 reads MDHEN; CDR2 reads SYDVKM. CDR3 DNA sequence: TGTGCCAGCAACAACAGGGGCAATCAGCCCCAGCATTTT. Translated, it gives CASNNRGNQPQHF.

This chain links TRBV7-9 with TRBJ2-1, with D maybe TRBD2 (5 bases). The germline gives CDR1 SEHNR, CDR2 FQNEAQ (reference sequence). V was cut by 3 bases and J by 4 bases, with 13 bases left in between. The CDR3 loop spans 15 amino acids. CDR3 sequence reads: CASSFPSGSYNEQFF. The CDR3 region has the DNA TGTGCCAGCAGCTTCCCCAGCGGCAGTTACAATGAGCAGTTCTTC.

This sequence joins TRBV7-8 and TRBJ2-7, with 9 bases aligning to TRBD2. Germline V gene data show CDR1 as SGHVS and CDR2 as FQNEAQ. The CDR3 is 15 residues long. The V segment lost 0 bases and the J segment 2 bases; nucleotides outside the gene matches: 2. The CDR3 loop reads CASSLAAGGTYEQYF. CDR3 in DNA: TGTGCCAGCAGCTTAGCAGCGGGAGGAACCTACGAGCAGTACTTC.

This chain connects TRBV19 to TRBJ1-1; D is possibly TRBD1 (5 bases). V was clipped by 6 bases and J by 1 base, with 15 bases between them. CDR1 LNHDA and CDR2 SQIVND come from the germline V gene (reference sequence). CDR3 length: 15 residues. The CDR3 nucleotides are TGTGCCAGTAGCCTCCGGAGGGGCTCGAACACTGAAGCTTTCTTT. Encoded protein: CASSLRRGSNTEAFF.

The chain combines TRBV7-9 with TRBJ1-3; maybe TRBD1 (5 bases). V shed 6 bases and J shed 4 bases, with 16 bases lying between them. The CDR3 length is 15 residues. Germline V CDR1 and CDR2: SEHNR, FQNEAQ (reference sequence). In DNA, the CDR3 is TGTGCCAGCAGTCCCAGGGTGGCGGTCGGAAACACCATATATTTT. Translation gives CASSPRVAVGNTIYF. Complete variable domain (other parts from reference TRBV7-9 and TRBJ1-3): DTGVSQNPRHKITKRGQNVTFRCDPISEHNRLYWYRQTLGQGPEFLTYFQNEAQLEKSRLLSDRFSAERPKGSFSTLEIQRTEQGDSAMYLCASSPRVAVGNTIYFGEGSWLTVV.

V gene TRBV20-1 combines with J gene TRBJ2-7, with no clear D. The CDR3 has 11 amino acids. Germline V gene sequence: CDR1 DFQATT, CDR2 SNEGSKA (reference sequence). V shed 2 bases and J shed 10 bases, with 12 bases lying between them. CDR3 nucleotides: TGCAGTGCTAGATTCGAAGTGGGACAGTACTTC. It translates to CSARFEVGQYF.